The T cell receptor beta chain described here comes from a study of T cell responses to AZD1222 COVID-19 vaccine. Some clones are missing from TCRdb's copy, which holds only in-frame ones; the method was immunoSEQ multiplex PCR. The sample has 75,000 to 100,000 clones, roughly 90% seen once. The sample was peripheral blood, taken on day 0 of AZD1222 vaccination. The source of this sequence is an adult in good health.

In nucleotides, the CDR3 is TGCGCCAGCAGCTTGGGAGGGAGGGATGAGCAGTACTTC. Protein: CASSLGGRDEQYF. This chain links TRBV5-1 with TRBJ2-7; 7 bases line up with TRBD2. Germline assignment: CDR1 SGHRS and CDR2 YFSETQ. V shed 0 bases, J shed 7 bases, and the junction held 4 bases outside the gene matches. This CDR3 has 13 amino acids.